These 32 T cell receptor beta chains originate from one sample sequenced in a study of human T cells and chemical hapten exposure. One entry per CDR3 protein, called by TCRdb with MiXCR from the RACE reads. The data hold approximately 370,000 distinct CDR3 sequences, with around 5.5% observed a single time. This sample's time point: pre-sensitization, week 0. The treatment here: therapeutic diphenylcyclopropenone sensitization with weekly scalp DPC. The material sequenced was whole blood, taken in connection with sensitization to the hapten diphenylcyclopropenone (DPC). The receptors derive from a woman younger than 30 with alopecia areata. Some clones in this sample may be carry-over from other donors' samples.

This clonotype was counted only a few times. V and J are TRBV12-3 or TRBV12-4 and TRBJ2-5, with TRBD2 as a possible D gene (6 bases). The ends were cut back, 3 bases at V and 0 bases at J, with 14 bases in the middle. The CDR3 covers 16 residues. The CDR3 sequence: CASSLIGRGDQETQYF. In nucleotides, the CDR3 is TGTGCCAGCAGTTTGATTGGGCGCGGGGACCAAGAGACCCAGTACTTC.

At least ten counts were recorded for this clonotype. The chain recombines TRBV20-1 with TRBJ1-1; 7 bases match TRBD1. This CDR3 region has 14 residues. Looked up from germline, CDR1 is DFQATT and CDR2 is SNEGSKA (reference sequence). V dropped 1 base and J dropped 5; count of bases not matched to a gene: 7. The CDR3 here is CSARVTGEDTEAFF. CDR3 nucleotides: TGCAGTGCTAGAGTAACAGGGGAAGATACTGAAGCTTTCTTT.

In its sample, this clonotype was seen a few times. The CDR3 sequence: CATSGGGSGGSHNEQFF. CDR3 nucleotides: TGTGCCACCTCTGGGGGTGGGAGCGGGGGTTCCCACAATGAGCAGTTCTTC. The rearrangement uses TRBV2 and TRBJ2-1; 8 bases match TRBD2. V lost 10 bases, J lost 5 bases, and 19 bases stayed unmatched. Germline CDR1 SNHLY, CDR2 FYNNEI. The CDR3 consists of 17 residues. Variable domain in full (rest from reference TRBV2 and TRBJ2-1): EPEVTQTPSHQVTQMGQEVILRCVPISNHLYFYWYRQILGQKVEFLVSFYNNEISEKSEIFDDQFSVERPDGSNFTLKIRSTKLEDSAMYFCATSGGGSGGSHNEQFFGPGTRLTVL.

The chain recombines TRBV3-1 with TRBJ2-5; D remains ambiguous. V was pared by 6 bases and J by 4 bases, with 6 bases between. Germline CDR1 is LGHDT and CDR2 is YNNKEL (reference sequence). The CDR3 is 11 residues long. CDR3 amino acids: CASRNAETQYF. For the CDR3, the DNA is TGTGCCAGCAGAAACGCAGAGACCCAGTACTTC.

The chain combines TRBV7-3 with TRBJ1-1, with a tentative D call TRBD1 (5 bases). V lost 5 bases to trimming and J lost 3 bases, with 10 bases between them. Germline V gene data show CDR1 as SGHTA and CDR2 as FQGTGA. CDR3 length equals 13 residues. CDR3 sequence: CASSQQEDTEAFF. CDR3 DNA sequence: TGTGCCAGCAGCCAACAGGAAGACACTGAAGCTTTCTTT.

This clonotype was detected only a few times. The rearrangement uses TRBV4-3 and TRBJ2-2, with D possibly matching TRBD2 (6 bases). Germline V gives CDR1 LGHNA, CDR2 YSLEER. The CDR3 contains 17 residues. V lost 1 base, J lost 6 bases, and 18 bases lay in between. In DNA form, the CDR3 reads TGCGCCAGCAGCCAAGGTTCGGCGGGGATTATGGCCGGGGAGCTGTTTTTT. This sequence encodes CASSQGSAGIMAGELFF.

This clonotype was seen at least ten times. The chain has TRBV4-3 and TRBJ1-3; D is unresolved. CDR1 and CDR2 (germline): LGHNA, YSLEER. Trimming cost V 4 bases and J 0 bases, with 10 bases left between them. CDR3 size: 15 residues. The CDR3 protein is CASSPLGSSGNTIYF. The CDR3 DNA sequence: TGCGCCAGCAGCCCCCTCGGCAGCTCTGGAAACACCATATATTTT.

The rearrangement links TRBV2 to TRBJ1-6; D might be TRBD1 (5 bases). This CDR3 comprises 14 residues. CDR1 and CDR2 (germline): SNHLY, FYNNEI. The ends were cut back, 6 bases at V and 7 bases at J, with 13 bases in the middle. The CDR3 DNA follows: TGTGCCAGCAGCAGGGTAGTGGACAATTCACCCCTCCACTTT. This gives the protein CASSRVVDNSPLHF.

Many counts were recorded for this clonotype. The chain recombines TRBV10-3 with TRBJ2-7; 8 positions match TRBD1. Germline V gene data show CDR1 as ENHRY and CDR2 as SYGVKD. The CDR3 consists of 15 residues. Germline trimming cut 6 bases from V and 4 bases from J; bases unmatched to any gene: 11. The CDR3 loop reads CAIRRGQDPQYEQYF. The CDR3 region has the DNA TGTGCCATCAGGCGGGGACAGGATCCTCAATACGAGCAGTACTTC.

This clonotype showed up just a few times. This chain connects TRBV11-2 to TRBJ2-3; no clear D. Germline lookup yields CDR1 SGHAT and CDR2 FQNNGV. CDR3 length equals 15 residues. Deletions cut 5 bases from V and 0 bases from J, with 12 bases between. CDR3 loop: CASSKGTVSTDTQYF. The DNA for the CDR3 is TGTGCCAGCAGCAAAGGCACCGTTAGCACAGATACGCAGTATTTT. Using reference TRBV11-2 and TRBJ2-3 for the parts outside the CDR3, the full variable domain is EAGVAQSPRYKIIEKRQSVAFWCNPISGHATLYWYQQILGQGPKLLIQFQNNGVVDDSQLPKDRFSAERLKGVDSTLKIQPAKLEDSAVYLCASSKGTVSTDTQYFGPGTRLTVL.

This clonotype was observed once. CDR3 in DNA: TGTGCCAGCGCCGGACTAGTCGATGAGCAGTTCTTC. Translation gives CASAGLVDEQFF. The rearrangement links TRBV27 to TRBJ2-1; 7 bases align to TRBD2. With 8 bases clipped from V and 8 bases from J, the junction kept 6 bases outside the gene matches. The CDR3 totals 12 residues. From germline, CDR1 is MNHEY and CDR2 SMNVEV (reference sequence).

This chain links TRBV7-9 with TRBJ2-5, with D hard to call. Trimming removed 1 base from V and 4 bases from J, with 7 bases in between. Germline CDR1 reads SEHNR; CDR2 reads FQNEAQ (reference sequence). The CDR3 contains 13 residues. CDR3: CASSLDLRETQYF. The CDR3 DNA sequence: TGTGCCAGCAGCTTAGACCTGCGAGAGACCCAGTACTTC. Filled out from reference TRBV7-9 and TRBJ2-5, the complete variable domain reads DTGVSQNPRHKITKRGQNVTFRCDPISEHNRLYWYRQTLGQGPEFLTYFQNEAQLEKSRLLSDRFSAERPKGSFSTLEIQRTEQGDSAMYLCASSLDLRETQYFGPGTRLLVL.

This clonotype was seen at least ten times. The chain combines TRBV7-8 with TRBJ1-1, with D unclear. Germline V gene data show CDR1 as SGHVS and CDR2 as FQNEAQ. This CDR3 comprises 12 residues. V lost 5 bases and J lost 7, with 11 bases in between. The CDR3 DNA reads as TGTGCCAGCAGCCAAGCGGCTCATGAAGCTTTCTTT. Translating it yields CASSQAAHEAFF.

This clonotype was seen a handful of times. CDR3 sequence (DNA): TGTGCCAGCTCACCTACCTCAGAGTACAATGAGCAGTTCTTC. Translated: CASSPTSEYNEQFF. This chain links TRBV18 with TRBJ2-1; no definite D call. CDR1 KGHSH and CDR2 LQKENI come from the germline V gene. V was clipped by 3 bases and J by 4 bases, with 10 bases between them. The CDR3 has 14 amino acids.

The chain joins TRBV27 to TRBJ1-2; 7 bases fit TRBD1. The CDR3 contains 17 residues. With V trimmed by 5 bases and J by 4 bases, 16 bases remained unmatched. Germline CDR1 is MNHEY and CDR2 is SMNVEV (reference sequence). Here the CDR3 reads CASSPRLIPTGSYGYTF. The CDR3 nucleotides are TGTGCCAGCAGTCCTCGCCTTATCCCGACAGGGAGCTATGGCTACACCTTC.

The chain employs TRBV4-2 and TRBJ1-6, with D uncertain. In germline, CDR1 is LGHNA, CDR2 YNFKEQ. V dropped 0 bases and J dropped 7 bases, with 7 bases sitting between them. There are 14 residues in the CDR3. The CDR3 here is CASSQDARNSPLHF. For the CDR3, the DNA is TGTGCCAGCAGCCAAGACGCGAGAAATTCACCCCTCCACTTT.

This rearrangement joins TRBV12-3 or TRBV12-4 to TRBJ1-5, with D possibly TRBD1 on 5 matching bases. This CDR3 contains 13 residues. V was pared by 7 bases and J by 4 bases, with 11 bases between. The CDR3 DNA is TGTGCCAGCACTCTCAGGGATAATCAGCCCCAGCATTTT. It yields the protein CASTLRDNQPQHF.

V is TRBV20-1 and J is TRBJ1-2; no definite D call. Trimming left V 0 bases short and J 2 bases short, with 13 bases between. The CDR3 loop spans 15 amino acids. Germline CDR1 DFQATT, CDR2 SNEGSKA (reference sequence). Here the CDR3 reads CSARDAANLNYGYTF. The DNA for the CDR3 is TGCAGTGCTAGAGACGCCGCGAACCTCAACTATGGCTACACCTTC.

This clonotype was observed a handful of times. CDR3 sequence (DNA): TGTGCCAGCAGCTTAGCTACAGGGGGCCCACCCCTCCACTTT. It is translated as CASSLATGGPPLHF. The rearrangement uses TRBV11-2 and TRBJ1-6; 9 nucleotides agree with TRBD1. This CDR3 has 14 residues. CDR1 is SGHAT, CDR2 FQNNGV, per germline. Unmatched junction bases numbered 3, after V lost 1 base and J lost 11 bases.

This clonotype was seen only a few times. The chain recombines TRBV6-6 with TRBJ2-1, with 10 bases aligning to TRBD2. This CDR3 has 15 amino acids. V shed 5 bases, J shed 5 bases, and the junction held 6 bases outside the gene matches. Germline V CDR1 and CDR2: MNHNY, SVGAGI (reference sequence). The CDR3 sequence is CASSQAGGINNEQFF. CDR3 bases: TGTGCCAGCAGTCAAGCGGGGGGGATAAACAATGAGCAGTTCTTC.

The sample holds a few counts of this clonotype. The chain recombines TRBV6-2 or TRBV6-3 with TRBJ1-1, with D possibly being TRBD1 (6 bases). Germline V gene lookup returns CDR1 MNHEY and CDR2 SVGEGT. This CDR3 spans 14 amino acids. Trimming shortened V by 5 bases and J by 11 bases, and 21 bases separated the two germline ends. This chain's CDR3 is CASSPDRLSLGAFF. DNA of the CDR3: TGTGCCAGCAGTCCGGACAGACTCTCTCTTGGGGCTTTCTTT.

This clonotype has ten or more counts. The rearrangement links TRBV27 to TRBJ1-6, with D tentatively TRBD1 (5 bases). The CDR3 runs 18 residues. Germline-derived CDR1 and CDR2 are MNHEY and SMNVEV (reference sequence). Deletions cut 3 bases from V and 7 bases from J, with 22 bases between. The CDR3 DNA sequence: TGTGCCAGCAGTTTCCGAGCCGGGGCCCCCGAAGGGAATTCACCCCTCCACTTT. It yields the protein CASSFRAGAPEGNSPLHF.

This clonotype was detected ten times or more. The chain links TRBV6-5 to TRBJ2-3, with 7 bases identical to TRBD2. This CDR3 is 17 amino acids long. Germline lookup yields CDR1 MNHEY and CDR2 SVGAGI. V lost 0 bases and J lost 0; bases outside the gene matches: 6. This CDR3 is CASSYSIGLESTDTQYF. CDR3 bases: TGTGCCAGCAGTTACTCGATAGGACTAGAGAGCACAGATACGCAGTATTTT.

This clonotype has a count of ten or more. The rearrangement uses TRBV6-2 or TRBV6-3 and TRBJ2-7, with D unclear. The CDR3 runs to 12 residues. The V gene lost 4 bases and the J gene lost 5 bases, with 9 bases spanning the gap. Germline V gene data show CDR1 as MNHEY and CDR2 as SVGEGT. The CDR3 loop is CASSSLTHEQYF. The CDR3 DNA is TGTGCCAGCAGTTCTCTGACCCACGAGCAGTACTTC.

This clonotype was observed at least ten times. The chain combines TRBV4-3 with TRBJ1-1; no reliable D call. The V end lost 0 bases, the J end lost 8 bases, and 16 bases lay between the germline ends. CDR1 and CDR2 (germline): LGHNA, YSLEER. This CDR3 is 15 amino acids long. This CDR3 reads CASSQDLDLAAEAFF. CDR3 nucleotides: TGCGCCAGCAGCCAAGATTTAGATTTGGCCGCCGAAGCTTTCTTT.

The sample holds a few counts of this clonotype. This rearrangement joins TRBV27 to TRBJ1-1, with 7 bases aligning to TRBD1. Trimming took 5 bases from V and 0 from J; bases not matched to a gene: 3. Germline V gene data show CDR1 as MNHEY and CDR2 as SMNVEV (reference sequence). The length of the CDR3 is 14 residues. As DNA, the CDR3 is TGTGCCAGCAGTAACAGGGGCCTGAACACTGAAGCTTTCTTT. Translating it yields CASSNRGLNTEAFF.

This clonotype was seen at least ten times. The chain has TRBV7-9 and TRBJ1-2; 7 nucleotides agree with TRBD1. Germline loops: CDR1 SEHNR, CDR2 FQNEAQ (reference sequence). CDR3 length: 16 residues. J was trimmed by 2 bases and V by 3 bases; bases with no gene match: 9. CDR3 DNA sequence: TGTGCCAGCAGCTTGAGAAACAGGGGAAGCAACTATGGCTACACCTTC. Amino acid sequence: CASSLRNRGSNYGYTF.

This clonotype was detected ten times or more. The chain is built from TRBV12-5 and TRBJ2-3; a weak D match, TRBD2 (6 bases). Deletions cut 2 bases from V and 4 bases from J, with 16 bases between. The CDR3 contains 16 residues. Germline loops: CDR1 LGHNT, CDR2 FRNRAP. CDR3 bases: TGTGCTAGTGGTTTGTCACGTGCGGGGTGGGCAGATACGCAGTATTTT. This gives the protein CASGLSRAGWADTQYF.

This clonotype has a handful of counts. The chain couples TRBV5-5 to TRBJ1-2; weak D call: TRBD1 (6 bases). The germline V gene encodes CDR1 SGHKS and CDR2 YYEKEE (reference sequence). The germline V and J ends were trimmed by 4 bases and 9 bases, with 25 bases remaining between them. This CDR3 region has 16 residues. In DNA form, the CDR3 reads TGTGCCAGCAGCAGATCGGACAGCCCCCAGGTTAGGAGCTACACCTTC. This gives the protein CASSRSDSPQVRSYTF.

This clonotype was seen a handful of times. The V and J genes are TRBV25-1 and TRBJ2-4, with unresolved D. This CDR3 spans 18 amino acids. Trimming shortened V by 0 bases and J by 4 bases, and 19 bases separated the two germline ends. Germline assignment: CDR1 MGHDK and CDR2 SYGVNS. CDR3 nucleotides: TGTGCCAGCAGTGAATATCGCCCTCCGCCGACATGGAAAAACATTCAGTACTTC. This codes for CASSEYRPPPTWKNIQYF.

This clonotype showed up just a few times. This sequence joins TRBV2 and TRBJ1-2; the D gene is possibly TRBD1 (5 bases). The germline V gene encodes CDR1 SNHLY and CDR2 FYNNEI. The CDR3 consists of 12 residues. Trimming shortened V by 6 bases and J by 7 bases, and 12 bases separated the two germline ends. The CDR3 spells CASSQGERGYTF. In DNA form, the CDR3 reads TGTGCCAGCAGCCAGGGAGAACGTGGCTACACCTTC.

The chain links TRBV7-9 to TRBJ1-5; 9 bases align to TRBD1. This CDR3 has 14 residues. J was trimmed by 5 bases and V by 7 bases; bases with no gene match: 6. Germline values: CDR1 SEHNR, CDR2 FQNEAQ (reference sequence). The DNA of the CDR3 is TGTGCCAGCACCGACGGGACAGGGTATCAGCCCCAGCATTTT. It encodes CASTDGTGYQPQHF.